This T cell receptor (beta chain) appears in the sequencing data of a study of cytomegalovirus exposure and HLA in healthy donors. Assay: immunoSEQ multiplex PCR; the TCRdb copy retains only in-frame clones and omits some. The sample records 200,000 to 300,000 clones, around 85% being singletons. Per germline, CDR1 SGHDT and CDR2 YYEEEE. V trimming: 3 bases; J trimming: 7 bases; junction bases outside the gene matches: 7. The CDR3 is 15 residues long. This receptor was identified in a woman aged 25-40 years in good health and CMV-seropositive. This chain joins TRBV5-6 and TRBJ1-6; 7 bases agree with TRBD1. Sequenced sample: PBMCs. The CDR3 bases are TGTGCCAGCAGCTCGCTTGACAGGGACAATTCACCCCTCCACTTT. It translates to CASSSLDRDNSPLHF.